The 18 T cell receptor beta chains given below trace back to one sample, sequenced in a study of blood T cell repertoires in COVID-19. Method: immunoSEQ multiplex PCR; TCRdb's copy keeps in-frame clones and lacks some. This table has about 300,000 clones, 87% appearing once. Input material: peripheral blood. All receptors derive from a man aged 18 to 30 with active or convalescent COVID-19.

The rearrangement uses TRBV5-1 and TRBJ2-7, with TRBD2 as a possible D gene (5 bases). Germline V gene data show CDR1 as SGHRS and CDR2 as YFSETQ. V was shortened by 2 bases and J by 0 bases, with 9 bases between the two germline ends. The CDR3 sequence is 14 residues long. The CDR3 DNA is TGCGCCAGCAGCTTCAGCGGCTTCTCCTACGAGCAGTACTTC. Translating it yields CASSFSGFSYEQYF.

The V gene is TRBV5-1, the J gene TRBJ1-3, with unresolved D. The germline CDR1 and CDR2 sequences are SGHRS and YFSETQ. The CDR3 extends over 15 amino acids. The V end was cut by 1 base, the J end by 0 bases, with 8 bases between. The CDR3 spells CASSLPGVSGNTIYF. The CDR3, as DNA: TGCGCCAGCAGCTTGCCCGGGGTCTCTGGAAACACCATATATTTT.

The rearrangement uses TRBV10-3 and TRBJ1-3, with 7 bases identical to TRBD1. Trimming cost V 8 bases and J 0 bases; bases outside gene matches: 13. Germline CDR1 reads ENHRY; CDR2 reads SYGVKD. CDR3 size: 17 residues. CDR3 sequence (DNA): TGTGCCATCGCCGGCACAGGGGCCCAAATCTCTGGAAACACCATATATTTT. Encoded protein: CAIAGTGAQISGNTIYF.

The chain links TRBV10-3 to TRBJ2-1; 8 bases are shared with TRBD2. This CDR3 contains 16 residues. V lost 2 bases, J lost 1 base, and 4 bases stayed unmatched. The germline CDR1 and CDR2 sequences are ENHRY and SYGVKD. The CDR3 DNA is TGTGCCATCAGTGAGCGGACTAGCATTTCCTACAATGAGCAGTTCTTC. This encodes CAISERTSISYNEQFF.

This rearrangement joins TRBV5-1 to TRBJ1-6, with D perhaps matching TRBD1 (5 bases). The CDR3 is 16 residues long. CDR1 SGHRS and CDR2 YFSETQ come from the germline V gene. V lost 2 bases, J lost 8 bases, and 17 bases lay in between. The CDR3: CASSFSGKLRDSPLHF. CDR3 in DNA: TGCGCCAGCAGCTTCTCAGGGAAACTTCGAGATTCACCCCTCCACTTT.

Points on this clone: An end of the junction differs from the germline gene, which may be a read error. This rearrangement joins TRBV5-5 to TRBJ2-7, with D possibly TRBD2 on 6 matching bases. The length of the CDR3 is 13 residues. Germline CDR1 SGHKS, CDR2 YYEKEE (reference sequence). The CDR3 here is CASSLEDIGTRSF. The CDR3 DNA reads as TGTGCCAGCAGCTTGGAAGACATCGGGACTCGATCTTTC.

The rearrangement uses TRBV7-9 and TRBJ2-7; 9 positions agree with TRBD2. This CDR3 region has 15 residues. V lost 5 bases to trimming and J lost 2 bases; unmatched junction nucleotides: 7. CDR1 and CDR2 from the germline V gene are SEHNR and FQNEAQ (reference sequence). The CDR3: CASSAGGGRAYEQYF. The CDR3 coding sequence is TGTGCCAGCAGCGCGGGCGGCGGGAGGGCCTACGAGCAGTACTTC.

J is TRBJ1-2 and V is TRBV7-9; 8 bases match TRBD1. This CDR3 comprises 13 residues. Germline loops: CDR1 SEHNR, CDR2 FQNEAQ (reference sequence). V lost 3 bases and J lost 8; bases outside the gene matches: 5. Here the CDR3 reads CASSFLTGVGYTF. The CDR3 bases are TGTGCCAGCAGCTTTCTGACAGGGGTGGGCTACACCTTC.

The V call is TRBV7-2, the J call TRBJ2-2; D is unresolved. This CDR3 comprises 12 residues. V lost 3 bases and J lost 7, with 6 bases in between. Germline V CDR1 and CDR2: SGHTA, FQGNSA. The CDR3 nucleotides are TGTGCCAGCAGCTTTAGATTCGGGGAGCTGTTTTTT. It specifies CASSFRFGELFF.

The chain couples TRBV7-2 to TRBJ1-2; D might be TRBD1 (5 bases). Germline CDR1 is SGHTA and CDR2 is FQGNSA. The length of the CDR3 is 15 residues. Trimming cost V 5 bases and J 0 bases, with 13 bases left between them. CDR3 region: CASSPILGANYGYTF. The CDR3 bases are TGTGCCAGCAGCCCAATATTAGGGGCTAACTATGGCTACACCTTC.

This sequence joins TRBV7-2 and TRBJ2-3; 7 nucleotides line up with TRBD2. Germline lookup yields CDR1 SGHTA and CDR2 FQGNSA. The CDR3 runs to 15 residues. J was trimmed by 0 bases and V by 6 bases; bases with no gene match: 6. In nucleotides, the CDR3 is TGTGCCAGCAGTCTGAGCGGGATTAGCACAGATACGCAGTATTTT. Translation: CASSLSGISTDTQYF.

This clone was recorded a few times. The V and J genes are TRBV4-1 and TRBJ1-2; unclear D gene. The germline gives CDR1 MGHRA, CDR2 YSYEKL. Deletions cut 1 base from V and 2 bases from J, with 8 bases between. The CDR3 extends over 14 amino acids. In DNA, the CDR3 is TGCGCCAGCAGCCAAGGGAACAGAAACTATGGCTACACCTTC. This sequence encodes CASSQGNRNYGYTF.

This clone showed up just once. The rearrangement joins TRBV2 to TRBJ1-2; D is unclear. V was cut by 3 bases and J by 1 base, with 9 bases left in between. Germline V gives CDR1 SNHLY, CDR2 FYNNEI. The length of the CDR3 is 14 residues. CDR3 residues: CASSDTEDNYGYTF. CDR3 sequence (DNA): TGTGCCAGCAGTGATACCGAGGATAACTATGGCTACACCTTC.

As for this clone: Mismatch with germline at one junction end may stem from a read error. The chain combines TRBV27 with TRBJ2-1, with D possibly being TRBD1 (6 bases). From germline, CDR1 is MNHEY and CDR2 SMNVEV (reference sequence). This CDR3 has 12 residues. The CDR3: CASSLGTMAQLF. The CDR3 DNA sequence: TGTGCCAGCAGTTTAGGGACAATGGCGCAGCTCTTC.

The chain links TRBV11-2 to TRBJ2-6; maybe TRBD1 (5 bases). Germline V gene sequence: CDR1 SGHAT, CDR2 FQNNGV. This CDR3 is 17 amino acids long. V lost 3 bases and J lost 3, with 15 bases in between. The CDR3 sequence is CASSFRRDLVGANVLTF. The CDR3 bases are TGTGCCAGCAGCTTCCGCAGGGATCTTGTTGGGGCCAACGTCCTGACTTTC. Supplemented by reference TRBV11-2 and TRBJ2-6, the full variable domain reads EAGVAQSPRYKIIEKRQSVAFWCNPISGHATLYWYQQILGQGPKLLIQFQNNGVVDDSQLPKDRFSAERLKGVDSTLKIQPAKLEDSAVYLCASSFRRDLVGANVLTFGAGSRLTVL.

This clone was detected only a few times. The CDR3 region is CASRGQGTDTQYF. CDR3 nucleotides: TGTGCCAGCAGAGGACAAGGCACAGATACGCAGTATTTT. The genes are TRBV2 and TRBJ2-3, with a weak D call TRBD1 (5 bases). Germline lookup yields CDR1 SNHLY and CDR2 FYNNEI. This CDR3 has 13 amino acids. V was cut by 6 bases and J by 1 base, with 8 bases left in between.

Regarding this clone: At the DNA level, this CDR3 is encoded by other sequences in the same sample as well. V gene TRBV12-3 or TRBV12-4 combines with J gene TRBJ1-2; TRBD1 might be the D (5 bases). This CDR3 is built from 12 residues. V lost 3 bases, J lost 5 bases, and 7 bases lay in between. In DNA, the CDR3 is TGTGCCAGCAGTTTCGGGGGATATGGCTACACCTTC. The encoded protein is CASSFGGYGYTF.

This clone was observed a few times. J is TRBJ1-6 and V is TRBV27; tentatively, D is TRBD1 (6 bases). The CDR3 length is 15 residues. Trimming shortened V by 4 bases and J by 4 bases, and 11 bases separated the two germline ends. CDR1 is MNHEY, CDR2 SMNVEV, per germline (reference sequence). CDR3 protein: CASSSTQGYNSPLHF. The CDR3 DNA is TGTGCCAGCAGTTCCACCCAGGGGTATAATTCACCCCTCCACTTT.